This T cell receptor beta chain was sequenced during a study of CD8+CD57+ T cells in acquired aplastic anemia. Study background: When averaged, DNA from sorted CD4+ and CD8+ cells came to about 3 ug.

In the case of this clonotype: The antigen is unknown.

V was clipped by 0 bases and J by 7 bases, with 6 bases between them. The germline V gene has CDR1 LNHNV and CDR2 YYDKDF (reference sequence). There are 13 residues in the CDR3. CDR3 and TCR beta VDJ profiling relied on a genomic DNA template. One entry per CDR3 protein results from TCRdb running MiXCR on the reads. The repertoire holds about 180,000 distinct CDR3 sequences, with roughly 50% as singletons. Broader study findings: Between the patient and control groups, CD8+ Simpson's diversity did not differ significantly. A set of approximately 30 CD8+ CDR3 sequences was shared between patients and controls, and these sequences appeared highly expressed in patients.

In patients chosen for sequencing, flow cytometry had shown CD8+CD57+ cell expansion. Each of the patients presented with severe acquired aplastic anemia. The chain is built from TRBV15 and TRBJ2-2, with D unclear. Specimen: sorted CD4+, CD8+, or CD8+CD57+ T cells (not recorded which) from PBMCs. This TCR was recovered from a human donor with aplastic anemia. CDR3 bases: TGTGCCACCAGCAGAGATGGCGGCGGGGAGCTGTTTTTT. The encoded protein is CATSRDGGGELFF.